This is a list of T cell receptor beta chains from one sample in a study of T cells after yellow fever vaccination. TCRdb reprocessed the 5' RACE reads via MiXCR and lists one record per CDR3 protein. The sample shows over 150,000 distinct CDR3 sequences, more than 5.5% of them seen only once. The starting material was CD4+ T cells sorted from PBMCs, obtained less than 6 days after the first yellow fever vaccination. These receptors were collected from a man between 18 and 29 years old who received the YFV17D yellow fever vaccine. Each CDR3 is given with its conserved first and last residue. The D gene is left open where the match is weak. Rows may omit the clone size; those that give it use once, few, many or a size class.

d_gene	abundance	v_gene	j_gene	CDR3nt	CDR3aa
-	many	TRBV5-6	TRBJ2-7	TGTGCCAGCAGCTTGGGCGGAAGGGACGAGCAGTACTTC	CASSLGGRDEQYF
-	many	TRBV12-3/TRBV12-4	TRBJ1-4	TGTGCCAGCAGTTTGCGGCCTAATGAAAAACTGTTTTTT	CASSLRPNEKLFF
TRBD1	many	TRBV4-2	TRBJ2-5	TGTGCCAGCAGCCAACGGGACAGCGAGGGAGAGACCCAGTACTTC	CASSQRDSEGETQYF
-	-	TRBV20-1	TRBJ2-1	TGCAGTGCTAGAGATTGGCTGGCAGCTGAGCAGTTCTTC	CSARDWLAAEQFF
-	many	TRBV4-1	TRBJ1-2	TGCGCCAGCAGCCAAGATAGTATGCGACAGCTCTATGGCTACACCTTC	CASSQDSMRQLYGYTF
-	few	TRBV6-2/TRBV6-3	TRBJ1-1	TGTGCCGTTGAGGACGGCGACACTGAAGCTTTCTTT	CAVEDGDTEAFF
-	many	TRBV9	TRBJ2-2	TGTGCCAGCAGCTTTAGACTAGGGGGGAACACCGGGGAGCTGTTTTTT	CASSFRLGGNTGELFF
-	many	TRBV28	TRBJ1-5	TGTGCCAGCAGCTCCTCAGGTCAGCCCCAGCATTTT	CASSSSGQPQHF
-	-	TRBV7-2	TRBJ2-2	TGTGCCAGCAGCTTAGCGGCGTTTTCCGGGGAGCTGTTTTTT	CASSLAAFSGELFF
-	many	TRBV7-9	TRBJ1-1	TGTGCCAGCAGCTTACAGGGCAAGAACACTGAAGCTTTCTTT	CASSLQGKNTEAFF
TRBD1	many	TRBV6-2/TRBV6-3	TRBJ2-7	TGTGCCAGCAGTCGGGACAGGGGAAGTGAAGGCTACAAGCAGTACTTC	CASSRDRGSEGYKQYF
TRBD2	few	TRBV5-1	TRBJ2-5	TGCGCCAGCAGCACGAGCGCGGGGGGGCTGGAGACCCAGTACTTC	CASSTSAGGLETQYF
-	-	TRBV4-2	TRBJ2-3	TGTGCCAGCAGCCTCCGACGGATCACAGATACGCAGTATTTT	CASSLRRITDTQYF
-	many	TRBV6-5	TRBJ2-3	TGTGCCAGCAGTCCGACTCCCCCGGGGGGCCATCGAGATACGCAGTATTTT	CASSPTPPGGHRDTQYF
TRBD1	many	TRBV7-2	TRBJ1-2	TGTGCCAGCAGCCGAAATAGCGGACAGGGCTGGGATGGCTACACCTTC	CASSRNSGQGWDGYTF
TRBD2	many	TRBV4-2	TRBJ2-1	TGTGCCAGCAGCCAAGATGGGGTAGCGGGGGTCAGCTCCTACAATGAGCAGTTCTTC	CASSQDGVAGVSSYNEQFF
-	many	TRBV12-3/TRBV12-4	TRBJ2-2	TGTGCCAGCACCCTACAAGGGGGGACCGGGGAGCTGTTTTTT	CASTLQGGTGELFF
TRBD1	-	TRBV5-1	TRBJ2-3	TGCGCCAGCAGCTTGGACCGGGACAGGTTTGGAGATACGCAGTATTTT	CASSLDRDRFGDTQYF
TRBD2	-	TRBV18	TRBJ2-1	TGTGCCAGCTCACCAAACTGGGCGGGGGGCACCTACAATGAGCAGTTCTTC	CASSPNWAGGTYNEQFF
-	many	TRBV20-1	TRBJ1-5	TGCAGTGCTAGAGACCGGGACGTGAATCAGCCCCAGCATTTT	CSARDRDVNQPQHF
TRBD2	few	TRBV18	TRBJ2-1	TGTGCCAGCTCACCAAGGGGACGGCTAGCGGGGGGACATGAGCAGTTCTTC	CASSPRGRLAGGHEQFF
TRBD2	many	TRBV5-1	TRBJ2-5	TGCGCCAGCCTCCCGGGGACTAGCGGGGAGACCCAGTACTTC	CASLPGTSGETQYF
TRBD2	few	TRBV12-5	TRBJ2-1	TGTGCTAGTGGTTTGCCAAGCGGGGGGCCTAACAATGAGCAGTTCTTC	CASGLPSGGPNNEQFF
-	-	TRBV29-1	TRBJ1-2	TGCAGCGTTGAAGATAGGGGGGATAGCTACACCTTC	CSVEDRGDSYTF
TRBD2	few	TRBV5-1	TRBJ2-3	TGCGCCAGCAGCTTGAACGGGGGGGACACAGATACGCAGTATTTT	CASSLNGGDTDTQYF
-	-	TRBV7-8	TRBJ2-5	TGTGCCAGCAGCCCCGCGCTCCTCGAGAGGACCCAGTACTTC	CASSPALLERTQYF
-	many	TRBV7-8	TRBJ1-2	TGTGCCAGCAGCTTGGAAGGATTACTCGTTCGGAGGCGCGCTAACTATGGCTACACCTTC	CASSLEGLLVRRRANYGYTF
TRBD2	few	TRBV4-2	TRBJ2-3	TGTGCCAGCAGCCAAGAGGGACTAGCGGGGGCCGCCGGTAGAGATACGCAGTATTTT	CASSQEGLAGAAGRDTQYF
TRBD2	many	TRBV5-1	TRBJ2-1	TGCGCCAGCAGCCCGCAGCGGGGAAAAAATGAGCAGTTCTTC	CASSPQRGKNEQFF
TRBD2	-	TRBV6-2/TRBV6-3	TRBJ2-3	TGTGCCAGCAGTCAGCCCCTAAAACTAGCGGGGGGCCAGGATACGCAGTATTTT	CASSQPLKLAGGQDTQYF
-	many	TRBV5-6	TRBJ2-3	TGTGCCAGCAGCGCAACTCCAGGGGCGGATACGCAGTATTTT	CASSATPGADTQYF
TRBD2	many	TRBV5-1	TRBJ2-5	TGCGCCAGCAGCTCCAGGACTAGCGGGGGAGTAAGCGAGACCCAGTACTTC	CASSSRTSGGVSETQYF
TRBD1	many	TRBV5-1	TRBJ2-5	TGCGCCAGCAGCTCAAACACAGGGGGCCGCCAAGAGACCCAGTACTTC	CASSSNTGGRQETQYF
TRBD1	-	TRBV18	TRBJ2-3	TGTGCCAGCTCATCTACGGGACAGGGGTTTCTGCGGGGGCTCACAGATACGCAGTATTTT	CASSSTGQGFLRGLTDTQYF
TRBD1	many	TRBV6-1	TRBJ2-7	TGTGCCAGCAGTGAATGGAGCGGACAGGTTGGCTACGAGCAGTACTTC	CASSEWSGQVGYEQYF
TRBD1	many	TRBV20-1	TRBJ2-7	TGCAGTGCTCCCTTCGACAGGGGTGGAAGATACGAGCAGTACTTC	CSAPFDRGGRYEQYF
-	many	TRBV7-9	TRBJ1-1	TGTGCCAGCAGCTTAGGTTTTGGGGACACTGAAGCTTTCTTT	CASSLGFGDTEAFF
TRBD1	many	TRBV20-1	TRBJ2-1	TGCAGTGTCACAGGGGGCTCCTACAATGAGCAGTTCTTC	CSVTGGSYNEQFF
-	-	TRBV18	TRBJ2-1	TGTGCCAGCTTACCAGGGGGGACCCTCAGGCACAATGAGCAGTTCTTC	CASLPGGTLRHNEQFF
TRBD2	few	TRBV4-1	TRBJ2-3	TGCGCCAGCAGCCGTTATGCGGGGGGCAAAGATACGCAGTATTTT	CASSRYAGGKDTQYF
-	many	TRBV11-1	TRBJ1-5	TGTGCCAGCAGCCGGACTGAGAATCAGCCCCAGCATTTT	CASSRTENQPQHF
TRBD1	many	TRBV5-1	TRBJ1-4	TGCGCCAGCAGCTTGAGGACAGGGGCCTCGCCTACAACTAATGAAAAACTGTTTTTT	CASSLRTGASPTTNEKLFF
-	many	TRBV12-3/TRBV12-4	TRBJ2-5	TGTGCCAGCAGTTTAATTAGAAAGGAGACCCAGTACTTC	CASSLIRKETQYF
-	-	TRBV18	TRBJ1-5	TGTGCCAGCTCACCACCAGCAGGGTCCGTTAGCAGAGATAGCAATCAGCCCCAGCATTTT	CASSPPAGSVSRDSNQPQHF
-	many	TRBV5-1	TRBJ1-2	TGCGCCAGCAGCTCCCGGGTCCCGGGGCCCTATGGCTACACCTTC	CASSSRVPGPYGYTF
-	many	TRBV6-2/TRBV6-3	TRBJ1-6	TGTGCCAGCAGCCATGCCAGGGCTACCCTCCACTTT	CASSHARATLHF
-	many	TRBV2	TRBJ2-3	TGTGCCAGCAGTGATATGGCAGACACAGATACGCAGTATTTT	CASSDMADTDTQYF
-	many	TRBV5-1	TRBJ2-3	TGCGCCAGCAGCTTTCAGGGATTCGCGGGAGATACGCAGTATTTT	CASSFQGFAGDTQYF
-	many	TRBV5-1	TRBJ2-3	TGCGCCAGCAGCTTTGAGGGAAGAAGGGTTGATACGCAGTATTTT	CASSFEGRRVDTQYF